Listed here are 3 T cell receptor beta chains from one sample, sequenced in a study of T cells in localized non-small cell lung cancer. The data were produced by immunoSEQ multiplex PCR, yet TCRdb's version contains in-frame clones alone and is incomplete. The repertoire holds about 82,000 clones, with around three quarters as singletons. The source was PBMCs, collected before any cancer treatment. The receptors come from a man between 35 and 75 years old with stage II squamous cell lung carcinoma.

The V gene is TRBV9, the J gene TRBJ2-1; 8 bases line up with TRBD2. Trimming cost V 4 bases and J 10 bases; bases outside gene matches: 13. The germline CDR1 and CDR2 sequences are SGDLS and YYNGEE. The CDR3 consists of 15 residues. The chain's CDR3 is CASSRGREVAREQFF. The CDR3 coding sequence is TGTGCCAGCAGCCGGGGGCGGGAGGTCGCGAGGGAGCAGTTCTTC.

The chain couples TRBV7-2 to TRBJ2-1, with 14 bases lining up with TRBD2. The V gene end was trimmed by 8 bases and the J gene end by 0 bases; junction bases not matched to a gene: 6. The CDR3 is 17 amino acids. Germline values: CDR1 SGHTA, CDR2 FQGNSA. Written as DNA, the CDR3 is TGTGCCAGCCTGGGACTAGCGGGGGCCAACTCCTACAATGAGCAGTTCTTC. Residues: CASLGLAGANSYNEQFF. The full variable domain, in which reference TRBV7-2 and TRBJ2-1 provide the parts outside the CDR3, is GAGVSQSPSNKVTEKGKDVELRCDPISGHTALYWYRQSLGQGLEFLIYFQGNSAPDKSGLPSDRFSAERTGGSVSTLTIQRTQQEDSAVYLCASLGLAGANSYNEQFFGPGTRLTVL.

This clone showed up just a few times. This chain joins TRBV5-1 and TRBJ2-7; tentative D call: TRBD2 (6 bases). From germline, CDR1 is SGHRS and CDR2 YFSETQ. V was trimmed by 0 bases and J by 2 bases, leaving 12 bases between them. The CDR3 consists of 15 residues. CDR3 coding DNA: TGCGCCAGCAGCTTGGCGGCAGGGAGGCCCTACGAGCAGTACTTC. Residues: CASSLAAGRPYEQYF.